The present T cell receptor (beta chain) was sequenced within a study of blood T cell repertoires in COVID-19. Across the whole study: Sample material is recorded as cDNA or gDNA derived from T cells, B-cell-depleted T cells, or PBMCs.

Germline CDR1 SNHLY, CDR2 FYNNEI. V lost 2 bases to trimming and J lost 1 base, with 11 bases between them. The CDR3 is 15 residues long. Recruited during active infection, patients (from Seattle) were subsequently followed longitudinally. Original analysis: The authors estimated nucleated cell counts from reference gene primer amplification. Measured with immunoSEQ multiplex PCR; TCRdb has only the in-frame clones, and not every one. V and J calls plus clone size are reproduced from that table; the DNA served to infer D and trimming. The top ten clones hold approximately 2.5% of a sample with 140,000 or so clones, about nine tenths of them seen once.

The sample taken for sequencing was peripheral blood. The sequence was collected from a human donor with COVID-19, enrolled during active disease. The donor label of this sample is uncertain. V and J are TRBV2 and TRBJ1-1, with TRBD1 as a possible D gene (6 bases). CDR3 DNA: TGTGCCAGCAGTGAAATACAGGGTGGGAACACTGAAGCTTTCTTT. This translates into CASSEIQGGNTEAFF. Drawing the rest from reference TRBV2 and TRBJ1-1, the complete variable domain is EPEVTQTPSHQVTQMGQEVILRCVPISNHLYFYWYRQILGQKVEFLVSFYNNEISEKSEIFDDQFSVERPDGSNFTLKIRSTKLEDSAMYFCASSEIQGGNTEAFFGQGTRLTVV.